This TCR beta chain was identified during a study of cytomegalovirus exposure and HLA in healthy donors (dated 2017 in TCRdb). With respect to the entire study: According to an earlier analysis of a few hundred of the donors, about 190 million T cells yielded roughly 110 million unique TCR beta sequences and less than 300 Gb of sequence data. An earlier analysis of about 620 of the donors applied high-throughput TCR beta sequencing to assess whether each TCR beta V gene segment acted as functional or pseudogenic. The aim of the study was to test whether cataloging public T cell receptors could identify signatures of past pathogen exposure. Besides the first cohort of 666 subjects, a separate validation cohort made up of over 100 different subjects was used. In a later analysis, previously published TCR beta repertoires from 666 donors were re-analyzed and high-resolution HLA genotyping was added so that TCR occurrence patterns could be studied. On average, about 240,000 unique TCR beta nucleotide sequences were sequenced per donor among 300 to 500 genotyped donors of the cohort, with about 19% of those sequences being non-productive. HLA typing included class I and class II loci at four-digit resolution. To predict cytomegalovirus infection status, the study brought together high-throughput TCR immunosequencing, statistical association of individual TCRs with disease status, and machine learning. Donor age, sex, ethnicity and CMV serostatus were collected together with the repertoire data. Rather than drawing on any new phenotypic data, the later analysis identified candidate immune exposures from TCR beta sequences and the way those sequences occurred across donors. Every repertoire in the discovery cohort had been generated on one and the same sequencing platform. Roughly 290 gigabases of sequencing data and 70 million to 95 million unique TCR sequences made up an early release that covered around 640 HLA-typed donors. Typing coverage differed by locus: A, B, C, DRB1 and DQB1 were typed in roughly 620-640 donors, DQA1 in roughly 510, DPA1 in 600 to 610, and DPB1 in approximately 450. A later genetic analysis took genome-wide SNP genotypes for about three fifths of the 666 donors and used that subset as a discovery cohort. The T cell repertoires of under 750 subjects were profiled by immunosequencing and related to cytomegalovirus serostatus. The genetic ancestry cluster associated with self-reported Caucasian donors included about 81% of the 350 to 500 genotyped donors. Roughly 5 DR-DQ haplotypes were handled as single units for association and clustering, since linkage in the cohort was strong. The research as a whole found: Three of the identified cytomegalovirus-associated TCR beta chains were confirmed in vitro to be specific for cytomegalovirus antigens. Seventeen rarely observed V segments, including chromosome 9 orphons, were excluded from the earlier analysis of several hundred of the donors because counts were too low. A further reported finding was that TCR beta sequences accurately predicted the HLA-A and HLA-B alleles for most subjects in the first cohort. In a later analysis, some 17,000 TCR beta sequences were associated with specific HLA alleles at a false discovery rate of 0.05. HLA typing was unavailable for some donors at each locus, so association tests used only the typed subset. According to a later genetic analysis, donors in an Asian-associated ancestry cluster had fewer N-insertions in productive TCRs than the approximately 700-donor mean. Immune exposure information for the cohort was limited to CMV serostatus. The study listed 150 to 200 TCR beta chains as associated with cytomegalovirus. In a later analysis, most CMV-associated TCR beta chains were found to appear HLA-restricted, with HLA associations seemingly driven largely by CMV exposure. In this cohort, only TCR beta chains were sequenced, and detectable features were limited by the absence of alpha or paired-chain data. In a later analysis, HLA-associated TCR beta chains were found to be more clonally expanded and to have lower generation probabilities than equally common non-associated chains. An association between a missense DCLRE1C variant and V-gene and J-gene trimming of TCR beta chains was found in a later genetic analysis and replicated in an independent cohort. Presence/absence analyses assumed roughly uniform sequencing depth across donors, an assumption that may not hold. The classifier was reported to diagnose cytomegalovirus status with high specificity and sensitivity in both the original and validation cohorts. Most TCR sequences were observed very rarely across donors, whereas some public TCRs were present in many individuals. A later analysis reported that several top co-occurrence clusters appeared linked to parvovirus B19, influenza, CMV and Epstein-Barr virus. A group of highly shared sequence variants was considered likely to be a technical artifact of the sequencing pipeline. When HLA alleles, especially DR and DQ, strongly co-occurred, attributing TCR associations to individual alleles was difficult. Some IMGT-functional V segments, including TRBV6-2 and TRBV6-3, could not be told apart with the 87-base-pair reads, so those segments were excluded. An earlier analysis of approximately 600 of the donors showed that most TCR beta V segments appeared in productive rearrangements either about 90% or about 30% of the time, which broadly matched IMGT annotations. A later analysis found that TCR association rates varied across HLA loci, with DRB1 alleles showing the most associated TCRs and HLA-C alleles the fewest. According to the authors, the approach could potentially be generalized to other disease states and immunological phenotypes. Correlated functional status among segregating V segments might reflect linkage disequilibrium, but an unknown experimental factor could not be ruled out.

Libraries came from the immunoSEQ multiplex PCR assay. For the multiplex PCR, a mixture combining 60 forward primers for TCR Vbeta segments and 13 reverse primers for TCR Jbeta segments was used. A multiplex PCR assay on genomic DNA amplified the CDR3 region of rearranged TCR beta genes. On the Illumina HiSeq System, the amplified TCR beta libraries were sequenced as 87-base-pair reads. The published analysis was carried out like this. A later analysis tallied roughly 80 million unique TCR beta chains across the 610 or so repertoires, and some 10 million of those chains were shared by two or more donors. A nearest-neighbor algorithm error-corrected the raw reads and collapsed the reads into unique sequences, merging closely related sequences to remove PCR and sequencing errors. CDR3 sequences were aligned to IMGT reference sequences to assign V, D and J gene segments. For a sequence to be retained, at least a six-nucleotide match to both a V gene segment and a J gene segment was required. A rearrangement counted as productive if the CDR3 had no stop codons and remained in frame with V and J, and every other rearrangement counted as non-productive. Following IMGT convention, CDR3 was defined as the stretch from the second conserved V-encoded cysteine to the conserved J-encoded phenylalanine. Sequences without an unambiguous match to a single V gene segment were excluded from the earlier analysis of almost 600 of the donors. An earlier analysis of approximately 590 of the donors classified V segments as functional when productive rearrangements were above 56.7% and as segregating when the standard deviation between donors was above 5%. A statistical classification framework was developed to diagnose cytomegalovirus status using the catalog of TCR beta chain sequences. In a later analysis, V and J genes were assigned by comparing TCR nucleotide sequences against IMGT/GENE-DB human TR gene sequences. A later analysis assigned CDR3 sequences and most-parsimonious VDJ recombination scenarios with the TCRdist pipeline. In a later analysis, each TCR beta chain was defined by its CDR3 amino acid sequence together with its V-gene family, and reads without a unique V-gene family were excluded. To address suspected cross-contamination and a sequencing artifact, a later analysis removed 450 to 700 highly shared, low-generation-probability nucleotide sequences. A later analysis calculated a clonal expansion index for each public chain from normalized within-repertoire ranks of inferred template counts. In a later analysis, generation probabilities were computed using a VDJ recombination model fitted to out-of-frame rearrangements, and the results were checked against IGoR. In a later analysis, hypergeometric tests were used to score TCR-TCR, TCR-HLA and TCR-CMV co-occurrence, with a repertoire-size bias correction applied to TCR pairs. In a later analysis, false discovery rates were estimated by permuting HLA or CMV assignments 20 times. A later analysis grouped co-occurring TCRs with DBSCAN, adding TCRdist sequence similarity when clustering within HLA-allele-positive subsets. Co-occurrence clustering excluded repertoires with fewer than 30,000 or more than 120,000 public chains, plus five with anomalous nucleotide sharing. In its TCRdb copy, this immuneACCESS table keeps in-frame sequences only and misses some clones. Where compared with another copy, unresolved V genes explain less than half of these, and the others have no known cause. V and J calls plus clone size are reproduced from that table; the DNA served to infer D and trimming. Counted in this sample were under 200,000 clones; around three quarters of them appeared once. The ten top clones hold approximately 3% of the sample.

As concerns this clone: Which antigen it targets is not known. No quality values exist for individual bases; no much larger clone is one base distant.

The cohort comprised some 730 healthy bone marrow donors. At the time of sampling, all cohort members were nominally healthy, though unrecorded immune exposures were likely present. The donor tested CMV seronegative and was one of the 352 seronegative cohort members. Every donor gave a peripheral blood sample, and the peripheral blood mononuclear cells from that sample were used for TCR beta sequencing. The Qiagen DNeasy Blood Extraction Kit was used to extract genomic DNA from the blood cell samples. Its CDR3 holds 15 amino acids, cysteine through phenylalanine. Just the 45-base CDR3 DNA is kept, in frame starting at base 1.

Specimen: PBMCs. The source is a woman in her thirties or forties in good health and CMV-seronegative. The receptor chain draws on TRBV12-1 and TRBJ1-4; the table's D call, TRBD1, was not checked against the DNA. TRBV12-1 is marked as a pseudogene. The CDR3 sequence is CASSSRTGDLEKLFF. The DNA is TGTGCCAGCAGCTCACGGACAGGGGACCTCGAAAAACTGTTTTTT.